These T cell receptor beta chains were read from a single sample in a study of T-cell memory formation after mild COVID-19. Each CDR3 protein is one row after TCRdb ran MiXCR on the 5' RACE reads. This table has tens of thousands of distinct CDR3 sequences, roughly 13% appearing once. The sample consisted of PBMCs or a T cell subset sorted from them (not recorded which). The receptors were sampled from a man younger than 30 who had mild COVID-19 (a few samples of this study predate the infection). Cell type and time point are not known. The CDR3 runs from the conserved cysteine through the conserved F or W. Each record gives: J gene, D gene, V gene, CDR3 protein. D genes are given only for firm matches.

>TRBJ2-3|NA|TRBV21-1
CASSGGTEMRLRGDTQYF
>TRBJ2-5|NA|TRBV7-9
CASTYGNEGETQYF
>TRBJ1-2|NA|TRBV7-2
CASSPTSGGNYGYTF
>TRBJ2-2|NA|TRBV30
CAWSPGTGELFF
>TRBJ2-7|TRBD2|TRBV5-1
CASSLSGLAVEQYF
>TRBJ2-1|NA|TRBV6-2/TRBV6-3
CASSYDWGLFEQFF
>TRBJ1-4|NA|TRBV12-3/TRBV12-4
CASSPTGPTNEKLFF
>TRBJ2-7|TRBD2|TRBV6-5
CASSSSGATYEQYF
>TRBJ1-1|NA|TRBV7-4
CASSLEVGGNTEAFF
>TRBJ1-1|NA|TRBV7-2
CASSLDLNTEAFF
>TRBJ2-7|NA|TRBV29-1
CSVEVRADEQYF
>TRBJ2-5|TRBD1|TRBV4-3
CASSQETGDEETQYF
>TRBJ1-3|NA|TRBV7-9
CASSKPTGSSGNTIYF
>TRBJ2-5|NA|TRBV4-1
CASSQAHRRGETQYF
>TRBJ2-1|NA|TRBV20-1
CSARRNSYNEQFF
>TRBJ1-1|NA|TRBV4-1
CASSQIGGEAFF
>TRBJ1-1|NA|TRBV7-2
CASSLTGTLNTEAFF
>TRBJ2-1|NA|TRBV20-1
CSARDFGEQFF
>TRBJ1-1|NA|TRBV29-1
CSLGWGNTEAFF
>TRBJ2-1|TRBD2|TRBV6-6
CASSRPGAGRFF
>TRBJ2-2|TRBD1|TRBV4-3
CASSPRGLAGELFF
>TRBJ2-4|NA|TRBV12-3/TRBV12-4
CASSLREAKNIQYF